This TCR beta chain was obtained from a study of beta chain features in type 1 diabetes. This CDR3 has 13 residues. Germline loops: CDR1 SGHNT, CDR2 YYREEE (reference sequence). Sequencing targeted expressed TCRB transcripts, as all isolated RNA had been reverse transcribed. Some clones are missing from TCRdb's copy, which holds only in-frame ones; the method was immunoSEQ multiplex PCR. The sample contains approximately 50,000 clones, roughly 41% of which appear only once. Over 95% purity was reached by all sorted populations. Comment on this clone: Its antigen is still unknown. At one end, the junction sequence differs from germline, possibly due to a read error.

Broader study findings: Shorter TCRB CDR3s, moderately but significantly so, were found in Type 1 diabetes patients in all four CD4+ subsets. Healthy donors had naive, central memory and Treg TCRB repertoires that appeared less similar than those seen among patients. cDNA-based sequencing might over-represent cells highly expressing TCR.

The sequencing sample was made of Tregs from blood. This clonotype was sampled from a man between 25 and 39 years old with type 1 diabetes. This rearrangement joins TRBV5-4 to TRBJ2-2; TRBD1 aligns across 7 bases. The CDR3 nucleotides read TGTGCCGGCAGCCCCCAGGGGGACGGGGAGCTGTTTTTT. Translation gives CAGSPQGDGELFF.